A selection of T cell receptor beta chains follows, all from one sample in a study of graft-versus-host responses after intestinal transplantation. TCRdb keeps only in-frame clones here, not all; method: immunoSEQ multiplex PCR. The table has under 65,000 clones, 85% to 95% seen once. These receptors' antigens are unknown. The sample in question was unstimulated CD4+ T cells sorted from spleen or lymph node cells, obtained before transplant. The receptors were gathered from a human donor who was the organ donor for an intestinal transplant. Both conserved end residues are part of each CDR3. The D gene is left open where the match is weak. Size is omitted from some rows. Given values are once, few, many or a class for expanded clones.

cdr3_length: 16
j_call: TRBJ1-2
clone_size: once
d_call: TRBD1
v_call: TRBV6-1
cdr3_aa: CASSEPGQGRRNGYTF
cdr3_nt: TGTGCCAGCAGTGAGCCGGGACAGGGGCGTAGGAATGGCTACACCTTC

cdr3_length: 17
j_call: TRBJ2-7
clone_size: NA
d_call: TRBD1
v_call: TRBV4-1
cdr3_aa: CASSQDRADRGRNEQYF
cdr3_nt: TGCGCCAGCAGCCAAGATAGGGCGGACAGGGGGCGCAACGAGCAGTACTTC

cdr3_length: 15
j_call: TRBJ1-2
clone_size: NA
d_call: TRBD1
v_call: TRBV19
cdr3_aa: CASSIRTGANYGYTF
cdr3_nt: TGTGCCAGTAGTATCCGGACAGGAGCTAACTATGGCTACACCTTC

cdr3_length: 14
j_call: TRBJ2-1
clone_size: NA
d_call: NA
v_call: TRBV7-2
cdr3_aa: CASSSRGRRNEQFF
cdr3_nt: TGTGCCAGCAGCTCCCGGGGAAGACGTAATGAGCAGTTCTTC

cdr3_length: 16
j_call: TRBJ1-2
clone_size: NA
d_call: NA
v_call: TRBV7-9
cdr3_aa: CASSLRAPAGGYGYTF
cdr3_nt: TGTGCCAGCAGCTTACGGGCCCCAGCGGGTGGATATGGCTACACCTTC

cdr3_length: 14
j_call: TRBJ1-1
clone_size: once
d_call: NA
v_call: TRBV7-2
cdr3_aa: CASSLRRLNTEAFF
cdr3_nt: TGTGCCAGCAGCTTACGTCGGCTGAACACTGAAGCTTTCTTT

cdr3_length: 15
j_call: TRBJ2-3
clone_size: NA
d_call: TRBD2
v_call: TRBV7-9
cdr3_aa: CASSLQGLLTDTQYF
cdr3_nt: TGTGCCAGCAGCTTACAGGGACTACTCACAGATACGCAGTATTTT

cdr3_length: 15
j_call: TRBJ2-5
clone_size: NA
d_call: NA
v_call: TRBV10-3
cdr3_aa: CAISESEPGAETQYF
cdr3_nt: TGTGCCATCAGTGAGTCAGAGCCCGGGGCGGAGACCCAGTACTTC

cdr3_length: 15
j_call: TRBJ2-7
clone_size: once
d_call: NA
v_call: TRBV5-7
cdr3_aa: CASSLAIQGGYEQYF
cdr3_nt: TGTGCCAGCAGCTTGGCCATTCAGGGGGGCTACGAGCAGTACTTC

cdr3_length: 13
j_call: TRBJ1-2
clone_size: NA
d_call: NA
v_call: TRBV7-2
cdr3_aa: CASSPTGFYGYTF
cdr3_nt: TGTGCCAGCAGTCCGACCGGGTTCTATGGCTACACCTTC

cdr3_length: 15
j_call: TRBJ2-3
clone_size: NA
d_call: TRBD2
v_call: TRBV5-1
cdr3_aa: CASSSGTSRADTQYF
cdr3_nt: TGCGCCAGCAGCTCCGGGACTAGCAGGGCAGATACGCAGTATTTT

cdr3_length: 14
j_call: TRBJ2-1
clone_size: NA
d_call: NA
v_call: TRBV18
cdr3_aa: CASSPLARNNEQFF
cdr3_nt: TGTGCCAGCTCACCACTAGCAAGGAACAATGAGCAGTTCTTC

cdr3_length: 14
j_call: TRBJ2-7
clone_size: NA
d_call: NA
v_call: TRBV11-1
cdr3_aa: CASSLRGGIFEQYF
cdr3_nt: TGTGCCAGCAGCTTAAGGGGGGGGATCTTCGAGCAGTACTTC

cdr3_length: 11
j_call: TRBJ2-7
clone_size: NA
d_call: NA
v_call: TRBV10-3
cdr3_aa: CAIADSYEQYF
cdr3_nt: TGTGCCATCGCTGACAGCTACGAGCAGTACTTC

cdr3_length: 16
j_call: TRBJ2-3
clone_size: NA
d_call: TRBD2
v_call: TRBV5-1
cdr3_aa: CASSLTSAGGKDTQYF
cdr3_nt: TGCGCCAGCAGCTTAACTTCCGCGGGGGGGAAGGATACGCAGTATTTT

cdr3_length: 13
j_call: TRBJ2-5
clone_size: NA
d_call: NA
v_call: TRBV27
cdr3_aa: CASKEAFYQTQYF
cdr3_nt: TGTGCCAGCAAGGAAGCGTTTTACCAGACCCAGTACTTC

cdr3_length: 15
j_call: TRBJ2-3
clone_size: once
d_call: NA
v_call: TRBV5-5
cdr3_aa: CASSLWISVVDTQYF
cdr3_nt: TGTGCCAGCAGCCTTTGGATAAGTGTCGTGGATACGCAGTATTTT

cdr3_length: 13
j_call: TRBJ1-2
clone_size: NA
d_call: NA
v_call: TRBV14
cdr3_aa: CASSQEEGIGYTF
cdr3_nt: TGTGCCAGCAGCCAAGAAGAGGGGATAGGCTACACCTTC

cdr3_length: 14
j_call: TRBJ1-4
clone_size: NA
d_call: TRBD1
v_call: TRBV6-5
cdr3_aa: CASSQGGSNEKLFF
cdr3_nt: TGTGCCAGCAGTCAGGGGGGATCTAATGAAAAACTGTTTTTT

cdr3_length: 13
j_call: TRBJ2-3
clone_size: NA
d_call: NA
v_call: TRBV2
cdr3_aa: CASSLRAGDTQYF
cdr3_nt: TGTGCCAGCAGCCTCCGGGCAGGAGATACGCAGTATTTT

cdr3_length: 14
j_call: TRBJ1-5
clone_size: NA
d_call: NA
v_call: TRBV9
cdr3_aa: CASSVAGVDQPQHF
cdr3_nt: TGTGCCAGCAGCGTAGCAGGGGTGGATCAGCCCCAGCATTTT

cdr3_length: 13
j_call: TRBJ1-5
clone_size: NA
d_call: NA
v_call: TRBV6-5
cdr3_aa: CASRASLGQPQHF
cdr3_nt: TGTGCCAGCCGGGCCTCTTTAGGTCAGCCCCAGCATTTT

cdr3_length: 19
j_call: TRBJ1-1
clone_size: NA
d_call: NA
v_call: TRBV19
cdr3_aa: CASRLISGPRGTMNTEAFF
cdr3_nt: TGTGCCAGTAGGTTAATTTCGGGCCCCCGAGGGACGATGAACACTGAAGCTTTCTTT

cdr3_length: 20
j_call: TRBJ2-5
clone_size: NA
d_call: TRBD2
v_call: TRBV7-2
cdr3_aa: CASSLAPMRFLLADQETQYF
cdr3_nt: TGTGCCAGCAGCTTAGCGCCGATGAGGTTCTTACTAGCGGACCAAGAGACCCAGTACTTC

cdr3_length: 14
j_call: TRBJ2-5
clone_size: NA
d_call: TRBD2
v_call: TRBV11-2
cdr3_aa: CASSTRRGRETQYF
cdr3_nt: TGTGCCAGCAGCACAAGGCGGGGGAGGGAGACCCAGTACTTC

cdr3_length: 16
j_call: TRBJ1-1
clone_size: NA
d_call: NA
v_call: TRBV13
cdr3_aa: CASSLRGSYMNTEAFF
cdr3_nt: TGTGCCAGCAGCTTACGGGGGAGTTACATGAACACTGAAGCTTTCTTT

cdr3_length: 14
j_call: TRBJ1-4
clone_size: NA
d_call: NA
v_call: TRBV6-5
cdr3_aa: CASSPDRRGEKLFF
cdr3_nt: TGTGCCAGCAGTCCTGACAGGAGAGGTGAAAAACTGTTTTTT

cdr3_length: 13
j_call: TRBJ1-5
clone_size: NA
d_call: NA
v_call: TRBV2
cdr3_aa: CASILDINQPQHF
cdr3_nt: TGTGCCAGCATCTTGGACATTAATCAGCCCCAGCATTTT

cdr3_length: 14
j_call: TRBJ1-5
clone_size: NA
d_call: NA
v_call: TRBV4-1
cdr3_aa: CASSQDRGNQPQHF
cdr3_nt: TGCGCCAGCAGCCAAGACAGGGGCAATCAGCCCCAGCATTTT

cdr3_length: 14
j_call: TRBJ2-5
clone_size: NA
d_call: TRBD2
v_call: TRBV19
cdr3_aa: CASRYSGGQETQYF
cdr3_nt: TGTGCCAGTAGATATAGCGGGGGCCAAGAGACCCAGTACTTC

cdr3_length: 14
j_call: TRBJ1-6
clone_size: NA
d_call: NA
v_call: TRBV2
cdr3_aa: CAGQTDGDNSPLHF
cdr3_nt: TGTGCCGGTCAGACGGACGGAGATAATTCACCCCTCCACTTT

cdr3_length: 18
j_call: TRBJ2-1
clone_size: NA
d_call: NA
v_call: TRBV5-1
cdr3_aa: CASSLRSGGPPSYNEQFF
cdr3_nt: TGCGCCAGCAGCTTGCGATCCGGGGGGCCCCCCTCCTACAATGAGCAGTTCTTC

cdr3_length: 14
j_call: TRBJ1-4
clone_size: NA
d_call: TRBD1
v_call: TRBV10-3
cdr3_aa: CAIRQGATNEKLFF
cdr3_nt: TGTGCCATCCGCCAGGGGGCAACTAATGAAAAACTGTTTTTT

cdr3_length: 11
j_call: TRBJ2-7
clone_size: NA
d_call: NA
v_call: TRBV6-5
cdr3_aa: CASSQGSEQYF
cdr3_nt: TGTGCCAGCAGCCAAGGGTCGGAGCAGTACTTC

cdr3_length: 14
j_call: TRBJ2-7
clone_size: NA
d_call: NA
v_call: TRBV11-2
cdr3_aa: CASSSALRGYEQYF
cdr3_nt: TGTGCCAGCAGCTCAGCTTTGAGGGGCTACGAGCAGTACTTC

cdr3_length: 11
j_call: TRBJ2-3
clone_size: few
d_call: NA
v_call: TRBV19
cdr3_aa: CASSRTDTQYF
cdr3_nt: TGTGCCAGTAGTCGCACAGATACGCAGTATTTT

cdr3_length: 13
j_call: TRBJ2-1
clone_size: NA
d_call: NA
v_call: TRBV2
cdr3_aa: CASSGGLGGPQFF
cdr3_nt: TGTGCCAGCAGTGGAGGACTCGGGGGCCCCCAGTTCTTC

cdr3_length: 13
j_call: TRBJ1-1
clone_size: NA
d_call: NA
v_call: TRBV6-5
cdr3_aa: CASSGWGYTEAFF
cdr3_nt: TGTGCCAGCAGTGGGTGGGGGTATACTGAAGCTTTCTTT

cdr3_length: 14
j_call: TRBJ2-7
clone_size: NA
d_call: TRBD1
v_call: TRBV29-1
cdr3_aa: CSVERQGAHDEQYF
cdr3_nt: TGCAGCGTTGAAAGGCAGGGGGCTCACGACGAGCAGTACTTC

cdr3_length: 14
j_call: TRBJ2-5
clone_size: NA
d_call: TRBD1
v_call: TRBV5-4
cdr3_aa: CASSSQGWEETQYF
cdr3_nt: TGTGCCAGCAGCTCACAGGGGTGGGAAGAGACCCAGTACTTC

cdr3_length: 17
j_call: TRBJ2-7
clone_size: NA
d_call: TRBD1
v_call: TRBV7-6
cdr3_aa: CASSLEPSGTGAYEQYF
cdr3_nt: TGTGCCAGCAGCTTAGAACCGTCCGGGACAGGGGCCTACGAGCAGTACTTC

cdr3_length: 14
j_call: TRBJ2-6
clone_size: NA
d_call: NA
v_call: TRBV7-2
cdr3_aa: CASSFDSGANVLTF
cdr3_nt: TGTGCCAGCAGCTTCGACTCTGGGGCCAACGTCCTGACTTTC

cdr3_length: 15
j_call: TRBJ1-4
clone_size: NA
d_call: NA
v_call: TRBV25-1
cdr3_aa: CASSDTGLPNEKLFF
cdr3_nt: TGTGCCAGCAGTGATACAGGTCTACCTAATGAAAAACTGTTTTTT

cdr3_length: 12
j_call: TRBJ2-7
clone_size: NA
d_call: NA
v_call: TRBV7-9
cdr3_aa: CASSLNREKQYF
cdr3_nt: TGTGCCAGCAGCTTAAACAGGGAAAAGCAGTACTTC

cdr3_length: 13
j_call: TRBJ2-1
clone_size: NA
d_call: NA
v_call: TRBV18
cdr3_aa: CASSGGPFLEQFF
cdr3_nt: TGTGCCAGCTCGGGGGGCCCGTTTCTTGAGCAGTTCTTC

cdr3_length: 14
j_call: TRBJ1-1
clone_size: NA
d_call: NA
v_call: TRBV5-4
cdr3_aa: CASSRGVLNTEAFF
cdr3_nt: TGTGCCAGCAGTCGGGGCGTTCTGAACACTGAAGCTTTCTTT

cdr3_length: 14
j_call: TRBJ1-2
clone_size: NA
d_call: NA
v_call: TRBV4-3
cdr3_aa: CASSQEWGNYGYTF
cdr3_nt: TGCGCCAGCAGCCAAGAATGGGGGAACTATGGCTACACCTTC

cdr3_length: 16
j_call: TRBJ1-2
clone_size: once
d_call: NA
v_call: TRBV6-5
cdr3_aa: CASSYSGQAANYGYTF
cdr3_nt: TGTGCCAGCAGTTACTCCGGGCAGGCAGCGAACTATGGCTACACCTTC

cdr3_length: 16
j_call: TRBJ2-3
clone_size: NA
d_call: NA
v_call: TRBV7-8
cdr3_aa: CASSPKLGSSTDTQYF
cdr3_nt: TGTGCCAGCAGCCCCAAGCTCGGATCTAGCACAGATACGCAGTATTTT

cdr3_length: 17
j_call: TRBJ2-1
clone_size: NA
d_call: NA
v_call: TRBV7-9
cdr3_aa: CASSLNPPALDWNEQFF
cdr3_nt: TGTGCCAGCAGCTTGAACCCCCCCGCACTAGATTGGAATGAGCAGTTCTTC

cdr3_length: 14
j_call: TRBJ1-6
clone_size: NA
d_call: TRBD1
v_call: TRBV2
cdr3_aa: CASMGTVTNSPLHF
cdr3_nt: TGTGCCAGCATGGGGACAGTCACTAATTCACCCCTCCACTTT

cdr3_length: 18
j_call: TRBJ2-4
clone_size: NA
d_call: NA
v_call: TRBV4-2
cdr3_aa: CASSQDSEAGIAKNIQYF
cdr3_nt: TGTGCCAGCAGCCAAGATAGTGAGGCAGGGATAGCCAAAAACATTCAGTACTTC

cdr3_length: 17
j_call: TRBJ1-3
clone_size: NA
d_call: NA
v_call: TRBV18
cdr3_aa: CASSPRRGDISGNTIYF
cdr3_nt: TGTGCCAGCTCACCACGACGGGGGGACATTTCTGGAAACACCATATATTTT

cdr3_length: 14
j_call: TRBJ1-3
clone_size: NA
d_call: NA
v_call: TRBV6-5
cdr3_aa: CASSTGISGNTIYF
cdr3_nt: TGTGCCAGCAGTACAGGGATCTCTGGAAACACCATATATTTT

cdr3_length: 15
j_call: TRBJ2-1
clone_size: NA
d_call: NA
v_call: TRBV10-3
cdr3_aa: CAISESLGTYNEQFF
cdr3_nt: TGTGCCATCAGTGAGTCCTTGGGTACCTACAATGAGCAGTTCTTC

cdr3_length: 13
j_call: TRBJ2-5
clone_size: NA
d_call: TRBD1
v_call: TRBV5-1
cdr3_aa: CASSGDREETQYF
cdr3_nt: TGCGCCAGCAGCGGAGACAGGGAAGAGACCCAGTACTTC

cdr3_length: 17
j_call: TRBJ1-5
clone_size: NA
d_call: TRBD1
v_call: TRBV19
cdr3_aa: CASSIEDRASRAQPQHF
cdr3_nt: TGTGCCAGTAGTATAGAGGACAGGGCGAGTAGAGCTCAGCCCCAGCATTTT